This TCR beta chain was captured by sequencing in a study of blood T cells in healthy people across ages. CDR1 is SGHAT and CDR2 is FQNNGV in the germline V gene. This CDR3 is 14 amino acids long. V lost 2 bases, J lost 10 bases, and 15 bases lay in between. Then a second PCR, running roughly 7 to 11 cycles, was carried out with a sample-barcoded 5' primer and a J-beta primer mix. TCRdb re-called the 5' RACE reads with MiXCR, one entry per CDR3 protein. The table has roughly 1,300,000 distinct CDR3 sequences, approximately 63% seen once. This sequence originates from a man aged 18 to 29 in good health. Sequenced input: blood. This rearrangement joins TRBV11-2 to TRBJ1-3; D is perhaps TRBD1 (6 bases). CDR3 in amino acids: CASSLRGEMGTIYF. The CDR3 nucleotides read TGTGCCAGCAGCTTAAGGGGGGAGATGGGGACCATATATTTT.